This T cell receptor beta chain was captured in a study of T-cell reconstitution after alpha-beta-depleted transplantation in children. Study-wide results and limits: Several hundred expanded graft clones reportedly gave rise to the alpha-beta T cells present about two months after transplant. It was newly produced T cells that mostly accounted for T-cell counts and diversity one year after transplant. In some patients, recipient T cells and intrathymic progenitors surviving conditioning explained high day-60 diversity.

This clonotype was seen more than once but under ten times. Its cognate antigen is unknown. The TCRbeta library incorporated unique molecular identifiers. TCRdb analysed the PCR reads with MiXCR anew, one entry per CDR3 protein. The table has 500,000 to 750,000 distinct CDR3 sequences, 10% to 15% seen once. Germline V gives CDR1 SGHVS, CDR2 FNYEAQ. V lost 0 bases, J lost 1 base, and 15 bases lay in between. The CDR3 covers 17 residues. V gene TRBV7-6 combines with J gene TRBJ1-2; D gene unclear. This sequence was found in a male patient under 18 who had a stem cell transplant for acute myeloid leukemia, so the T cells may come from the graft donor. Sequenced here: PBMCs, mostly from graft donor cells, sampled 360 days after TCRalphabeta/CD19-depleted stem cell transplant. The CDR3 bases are TGTGCCAGCAGCTTAGCCCCCCCGTACGAAATTAACTATGGCTACACCTTC. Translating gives CASSLAPPYEINYGYTF.